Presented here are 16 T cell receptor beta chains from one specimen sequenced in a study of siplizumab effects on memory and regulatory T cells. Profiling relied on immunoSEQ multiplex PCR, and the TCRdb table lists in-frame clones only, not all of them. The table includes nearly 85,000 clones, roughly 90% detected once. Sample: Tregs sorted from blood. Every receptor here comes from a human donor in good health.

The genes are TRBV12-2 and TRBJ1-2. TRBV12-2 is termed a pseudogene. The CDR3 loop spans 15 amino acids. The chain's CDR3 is CASRYAPPAPYGYTF. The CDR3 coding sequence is TGTGCAAGTCGCTACGCCCCCCCAGCTCCCTATGGCTACACCTTC.

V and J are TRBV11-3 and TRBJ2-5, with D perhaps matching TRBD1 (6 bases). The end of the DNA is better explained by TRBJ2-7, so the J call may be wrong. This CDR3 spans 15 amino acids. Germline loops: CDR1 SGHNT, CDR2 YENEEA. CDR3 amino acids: CASSLETGSSYEQYF. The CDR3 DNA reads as TGTGCCAGCAGCTTGGAAACAGGGTCCTCCTACGAGCAGTACTTC.

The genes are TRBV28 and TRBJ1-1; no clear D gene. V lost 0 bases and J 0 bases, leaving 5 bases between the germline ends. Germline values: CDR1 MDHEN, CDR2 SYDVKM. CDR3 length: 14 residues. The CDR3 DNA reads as TGTGCCAGCAGTTTATGGTTCTTGAACACTGAAGCTTTCTTT. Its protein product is CASSLWFLNTEAFF.

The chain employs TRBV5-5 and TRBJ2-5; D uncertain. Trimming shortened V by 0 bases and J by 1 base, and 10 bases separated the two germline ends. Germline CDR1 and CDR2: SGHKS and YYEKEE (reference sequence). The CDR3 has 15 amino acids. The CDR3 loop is CASSLGGALQETQYF. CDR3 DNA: TGTGCCAGCAGCTTGGGGGGTGCCCTCCAAGAGACCCAGTACTTC. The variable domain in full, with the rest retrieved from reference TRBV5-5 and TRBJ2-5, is DAGVTQSPTHLIKTRGQQVTLRCSPISGHKSVSWYQQVLGQGPQFIFQYYEKEERGRGNFPDRFSARQFPNYSSELNVNALLLGDSALYLCASSLGGALQETQYFGPGTRLLVL.

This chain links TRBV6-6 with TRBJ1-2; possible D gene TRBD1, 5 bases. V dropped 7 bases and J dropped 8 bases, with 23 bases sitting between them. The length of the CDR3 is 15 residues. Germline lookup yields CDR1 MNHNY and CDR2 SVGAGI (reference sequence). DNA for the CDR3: TGTGCCAGCACTTCAACCCGGGGCGGCTATCAAGGCTACACCTTC. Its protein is CASTSTRGGYQGYTF.

The CDR3 sequence is CASSSDRGYEQYF. Written as DNA, the CDR3 is TGCGCCAGCAGCTCGGACAGAGGCTACGAGCAGTACTTC. The V call is TRBV5-1, the J call TRBJ2-7; D is perhaps TRBD1 (6 bases). Germline V CDR1 and CDR2: SGHRS, YFSETQ. Trimming removed 3 bases at V and 3 bases at J, with 10 bases between. This CDR3 has 13 residues.

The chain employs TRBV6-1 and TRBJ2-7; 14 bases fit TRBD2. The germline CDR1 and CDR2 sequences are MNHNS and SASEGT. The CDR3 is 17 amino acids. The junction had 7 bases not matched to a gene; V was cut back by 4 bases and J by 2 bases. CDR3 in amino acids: CASSGLAGGINTYEQYF. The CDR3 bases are TGTGCCAGCAGTGGACTAGCGGGGGGGATTAATACCTACGAGCAGTACTTC.

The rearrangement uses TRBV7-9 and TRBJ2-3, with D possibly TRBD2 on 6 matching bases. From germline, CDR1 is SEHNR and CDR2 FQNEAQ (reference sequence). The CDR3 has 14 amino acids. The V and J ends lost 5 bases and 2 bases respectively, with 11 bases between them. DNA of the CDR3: TGTGCCAGCAGCCCCCGGACTAACACAGATACGCAGTATTTT. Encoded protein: CASSPRTNTDTQYF.

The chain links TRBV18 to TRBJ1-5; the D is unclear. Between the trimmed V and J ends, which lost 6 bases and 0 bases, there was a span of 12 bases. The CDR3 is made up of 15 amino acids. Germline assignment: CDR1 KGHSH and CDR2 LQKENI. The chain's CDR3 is CASSPTGISNQPQHF. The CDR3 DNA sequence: TGTGCCAGCTCCCCGACGGGGATTAGCAATCAGCCCCAGCATTTT.

CDR3 amino acids: CASSLDTSGYYEQYF. In nucleotides, the CDR3 is TGCGCCAGCAGCTTGGATACTAGCGGGTACTACGAGCAGTACTTC. The gene calls are TRBV5-1 and TRBJ2-7; TRBD2 matches 9 bases. Germline values: CDR1 SGHRS, CDR2 YFSETQ. This CDR3 comprises 15 residues. Germline trimming cut 0 bases from V and 3 bases from J; bases unmatched to any gene: 4. Looking up the rest from reference TRBV5-1 and TRBJ2-7 gives the full variable domain: KAGVTQTPRYLIKTRGQQVTLSCSPISGHRSVSWYQQTPGQGLQFLFEYFSETQRNKGNFPGRFSGRQFSNSRSEMNVSTLELGDSALYLCASSLDTSGYYEQYFGPGTRLTVT.

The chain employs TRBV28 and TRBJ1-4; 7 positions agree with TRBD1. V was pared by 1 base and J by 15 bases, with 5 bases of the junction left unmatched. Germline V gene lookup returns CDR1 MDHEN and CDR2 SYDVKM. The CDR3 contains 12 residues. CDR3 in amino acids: CASSLLQGSLFF. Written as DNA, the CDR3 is TGTGCCAGCAGTTTATTACAGGGGTCTTTGTTTTTT. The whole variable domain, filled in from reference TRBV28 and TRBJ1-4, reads DVKVTQSSRYLVKRTGEKVFLECVQDMDHENMFWYRQDPGLGLRLIYFSYDVKMKEKGDIPEGYSVSREKKERFSLILESASTNQTSMYLCASSLLQGSLFFGSGTQLSVL.

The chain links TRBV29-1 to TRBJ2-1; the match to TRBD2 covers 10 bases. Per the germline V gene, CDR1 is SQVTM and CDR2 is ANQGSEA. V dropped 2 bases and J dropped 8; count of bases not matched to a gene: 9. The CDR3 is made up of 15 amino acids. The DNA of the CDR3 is TGCAGCGTTGAACAAGCGGGGGGGATTGTCTATGAGCAGTTCTTC. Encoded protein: CSVEQAGGIVYEQFF.

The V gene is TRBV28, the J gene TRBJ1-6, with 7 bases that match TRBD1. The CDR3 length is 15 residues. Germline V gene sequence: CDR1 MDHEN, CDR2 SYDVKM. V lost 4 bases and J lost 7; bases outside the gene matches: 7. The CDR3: CASSSPPGQNSPLHF. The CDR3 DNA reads TGTGCCAGCAGTTCCCCGCCGGGACAGAATTCACCCCTCCACTTT. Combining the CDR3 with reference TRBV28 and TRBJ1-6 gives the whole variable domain DVKVTQSSRYLVKRTGEKVFLECVQDMDHENMFWYRQDPGLGLRLIYFSYDVKMKEKGDIPEGYSVSREKKERFSLILESASTNQTSMYLCASSSPPGQNSPLHFGNGTRLTVT.

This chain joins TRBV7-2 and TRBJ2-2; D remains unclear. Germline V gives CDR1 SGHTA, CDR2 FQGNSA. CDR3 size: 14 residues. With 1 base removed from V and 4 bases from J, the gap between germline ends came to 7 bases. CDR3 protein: CASSLELVTGELFF. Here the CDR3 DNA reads TGTGCCAGCAGCTTAGAATTGGTCACCGGGGAGCTGTTTTTT. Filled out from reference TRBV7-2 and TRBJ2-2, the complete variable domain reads GAGVSQSPSNKVTEKGKDVELRCDPISGHTALYWYRQSLGQGLEFLIYFQGNSAPDKSGLPSDRFSAERTGGSVSTLTIQRTQQEDSAVYLCASSLELVTGELFFGEGSRLTVL.

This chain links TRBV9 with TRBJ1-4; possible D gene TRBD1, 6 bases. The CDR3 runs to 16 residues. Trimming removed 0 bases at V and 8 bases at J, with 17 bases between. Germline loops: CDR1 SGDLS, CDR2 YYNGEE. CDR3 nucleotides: TGTGCCAGCAGCGTAGCTTTGGGAATTGGGGGCGAAAAACTGTTTTTT. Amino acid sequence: CASSVALGIGGEKLFF.

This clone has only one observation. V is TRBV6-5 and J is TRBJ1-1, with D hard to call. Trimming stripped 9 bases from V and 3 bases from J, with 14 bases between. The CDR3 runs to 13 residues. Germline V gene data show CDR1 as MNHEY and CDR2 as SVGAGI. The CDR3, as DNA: TGTGCCAGTTCTAGGGAAACGGACACTGAAGCTTTCTTT. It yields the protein CASSRETDTEAFF.